The 7 T cell receptor beta chains in this list originate from one sample, sequenced in a study of regulatory T cells in long-lasting Graves disease. Time point here: newly diagnosed GD, antithyroid drugs for less than 3 months. Researchers made the TCR library from RNA that was extracted from PBMCs. iRepertoire HTBI primers and Arm-PCR of CDR3 regions built TCR beta libraries. TCRdb re-called the multiplex PCR reads with MiXCR, one entry per CDR3 protein. The data show 350,000 to 400,000 distinct CDR3 sequences, around 15% seen once. These data were likewise used in another study, on T cells in Graves' hyperthyroidism and ophthalmopathy.

The sequences come from peripheral blood mononuclear cells (PBMCs), collected at new diagnosis, from a patient treated with antithyroid drugs. Receptors originate from a woman aged 18-29 years with Graves disease.

The chain links TRBV3-1 to TRBJ2-7, with a tentative D call TRBD2 (6 bases). Trimming cost V 0 bases and J 5 bases, with 20 bases left between them. The CDR3 sequence is 17 residues long. Per the germline V gene, CDR1 is LGHDT and CDR2 is YNNKEL (reference sequence). The CDR3 loop is CASSQESSVQGGDEQYF. The CDR3 coding sequence is TGTGCCAGCAGCCAAGAAAGTTCAGTCCAGGGAGGTGACGAGCAGTACTTC.

The chain carries TRBV7-9 and TRBJ2-7, with no clear D. This CDR3 spans 15 amino acids. With 5 bases removed from V and 1 base from J, the gap between germline ends came to 15 bases. Germline CDR1 and CDR2: SEHNR and FQNEAQ (reference sequence). CDR3 amino acids: CASSPPPPTSYEQYF. The DNA for the CDR3 is TGTGCCAGCAGCCCACCCCCGCCCACGTCCTACGAGCAGTACTTC.

The rearrangement uses TRBV6-9 and TRBJ1-1, with TRBD1 as a possible D gene (6 bases). The V end lost 2 bases, the J end lost 1 base, and 8 bases lay between the germline ends. The germline gives CDR1 MNHGY, CDR2 SVAAGI. CDR3 length: 14 residues. The CDR3 bases are TGTGCCAGCAGTTATGGGGGGCCGAACACTGAAGCTTTCTTT. As protein: CASSYGGPNTEAFF.

Details on this clonotype: A read error may account for a junction end that differs from germline. V gene TRBV7-2 combines with J gene TRBJ2-3, with a weak D call TRBD2 (5 bases). The CDR3 length is 15 residues. The germline V gene has CDR1 SGHTA and CDR2 FQGNSA. DNA of the CDR3: TGCGCCAGCAGCCAAGACGGGATTAGCACAGATACGCAGTATTTT. It specifies CASSQDGISTDTQYF.

Only one count was recorded for this clonotype. A far larger clone is a single base away, which makes a read error likely. The V and J genes are TRBV11-2 and TRBJ2-5; TRBD2 matches at 9 bases. Germline V gene lookup returns CDR1 SGHAT and CDR2 FQNNGV. This CDR3 comprises 16 residues. CDR3 bases: TGTGCCAGCAGCGAAGGACCAGCGGGAGGTCGACCCGAGGAGTTCTTC. Translating it yields CASSEGPAGGRPEEFF.

A single count supports this clonotype. Given a much more abundant clone one base away, this may be a read error. The chain is built from TRBV6-2 or TRBV6-3 and TRBJ2-1, with TRBD1 matching 7 bases. Germline values: CDR1 MNHEY, CDR2 SVGEGT. The CDR3 runs 14 residues. V gave up 9 bases and J gave up 6 bases; unmatched junction bases: 11. The CDR3 sequence is CASPGDRPCNEQFF. DNA of the CDR3: TGTGCCAGTCCTGGGGACAGACCCTGCAATGAGCAGTTCTTC.

Many counts were recorded for this clonotype. This chain links TRBV5-1 with TRBJ1-5; no definite D call. CDR1 is SGHRS, CDR2 YFSETQ, per germline. The CDR3 is 14 amino acids. V was trimmed by 2 bases and J by 2 bases, leaving 8 bases between them. CDR3 in DNA: TGCGCCAGCAGCTTAGGAGAAGGCAATCAGCCCCAGCATTTT. Translation: CASSLGEGNQPQHF.